The 5 T cell receptor beta chains below come from one sample, sequenced in a study of CD8 T cells in ankylosing spondylitis. Findings and limits, study-wide: Several highly homologous variants made up a TCR beta motif that seemed to typify ankylosing spondylitis blood.

TCRdb analysed the 5' RACE reads with MiXCR anew, one entry per CDR3 protein. Seen here are under 150,000 distinct CDR3 sequences, 17% observed once, and the top ten hold 30% to 35%. These receptors' targets are unknown. The source material was blood, either unsorted or a sorted T cell fraction (not recorded which). These receptors all stem from a male donor with ankylosing spondylitis.

A few counts support this clonotype. The CDR3 protein is CASSLLGGDTQYF. In nucleotides, the CDR3 is TGTGCCAGCAGTTTATTGGGGGGCGATACGCAGTATTTT. The rearrangement joins TRBV12-3 or TRBV12-4 to TRBJ2-3; D may be TRBD1 or TRBD2 (6 bases each). CDR3 length equals 13 residues. Trimming took off 2 bases at V and 6 bases at J, with 9 bases between the two ends.

Only a few counts were recorded for this clonotype. The rearrangement links TRBV4-2 to TRBJ2-1; 7 bases agree with TRBD2. Looked up from germline, CDR1 is LGHNA and CDR2 is YNFKEQ. The V segment lost 3 bases and the J segment 1 base; nucleotides outside the gene matches: 9. This CDR3 comprises 17 residues. The CDR3, as DNA: TGTGCCAGCAGCCAGACTTGGGAGGGGCTTTCCTACAATGAGCAGTTCTTC. Amino acid sequence: CASSQTWEGLSYNEQFF.

There are a few counts of this clonotype. This sequence joins TRBV6-2 or TRBV6-3 and TRBJ2-2; no reliable D call. Between the trimmed V and J ends, which lost 2 bases and 2 bases, there was a span of 15 bases. The CDR3 covers 17 residues. In germline, CDR1 is MNHEY, CDR2 SVGEGT. In nucleotides, the CDR3 is TGTGCCAGCAGTTACCCCTTTGTTACAGTAAACACCGGGGAGCTGTTTTTT. It specifies CASSYPFVTVNTGELFF.

The chain uses TRBV2 and TRBJ2-3; no firm D call. Trimming removed 6 bases at V and 2 bases at J, with 6 bases between. The CDR3 contains 12 residues. CDR1 is SNHLY, CDR2 FYNNEI, per germline. This CDR3 is CASREFTDTQYF. The CDR3 bases are TGTGCCAGCAGAGAATTCACAGATACGCAGTATTTT.

There are a few counts of this clonotype. The chain couples TRBV6-2 or TRBV6-3 to TRBJ2-1, with unresolved D. CDR3 size: 11 residues. Trimming pared 6 bases from V and 9 bases from J, leaving 9 bases between. CDR1 and CDR2 from the germline V gene are MNHEY and SVGEGT. DNA for the CDR3: TGTGCCAGCAGCAGTGTGGGTGAGCAGTTCTTC. Its protein product is CASSSVGEQFF.